The 5 T cell receptor beta chains below come from one sample, sequenced in a study of blood T cell repertoires in COVID-19. Using immunoSEQ multiplex PCR, the repertoire was profiled, and TCRdb retains in-frame clones only, with some absent. The table has about 160,000 clones, 85% seen once. Sequencing was carried out using peripheral blood. These receptors were taken from a human donor with acute or convalescent COVID-19. The donor label of this sample is uncertain.

The CDR3 sequence: CASSVSGATDTQYF. CDR3 nucleotide sequence: TGTGCCAGCAGCGTAAGCGGGGCCACAGATACGCAGTATTTT. The chain is built from TRBV7-9 and TRBJ2-3; 7 bases match TRBD2. The CDR3 is made up of 14 amino acids. Germline trimming cut 5 bases from V and 2 bases from J; bases unmatched to any gene: 4. Germline-derived CDR1 and CDR2 are SEHNR and FQNEAQ (reference sequence).

The gene calls are TRBV25-1 and TRBJ1-1; D is unclear. V lost 4 bases and J 4 bases, leaving 16 bases between the germline ends. This CDR3 is built from 15 residues. Looked up from germline, CDR1 is MGHDK and CDR2 is SYGVNS. The CDR3 reads CASSAKVARITEAFF. In DNA form, the CDR3 reads TGTGCCAGCAGTGCCAAGGTGGCCAGGATCACTGAAGCTTTCTTT.

V gene TRBV7-9 combines with J gene TRBJ2-2; D unresolved. V lost 7 bases and J lost 3, with 9 bases in between. CDR1 is SEHNR, CDR2 FQNEAQ, per germline (reference sequence). There are 13 residues in the CDR3. CDR3 sequence (DNA): TGTGCCAGCACCCACGGAGACACCGGGGAGCTGTTTTTT. Its protein product is CASTHGDTGELFF.

V usage is TRBV7-9 and J usage is TRBJ2-4, with 11 bases fitting TRBD1. The trim removed 2 bases at V and 8 bases at J, leaving 11 bases unmatched. Looked up from germline, CDR1 is SEHNR and CDR2 is FQNEAQ (reference sequence). This CDR3 is built from 17 residues. The CDR3 loop reads CASSLPRTGGAGDIQYF. The CDR3 DNA reads as TGTGCCAGCAGCTTACCTCGGACAGGGGGCGCAGGTGACATTCAGTACTTC.

The gene calls are TRBV12-3 or TRBV12-4 and TRBJ2-1; D not resolved. Deletions cut 5 bases from V and 2 bases from J, with 7 bases between. This CDR3 has 13 residues. This chain's CDR3 is CASSPQTYNEQFF. Written as DNA, the CDR3 is TGTGCCAGCAGTCCACAGACCTACAATGAGCAGTTCTTC.